These 2 T cell receptor beta chains share one sample of origin, sequenced in a study of T cell changes during pregnancy in multiple sclerosis. The table came from immunoSEQ multiplex PCR; TCRdb's copy has only in-frame clones and leaves some out. This table has 30,000 to 45,000 clones, just over 85% appearing once. The source was CD4+ T cells from peripheral blood mononuclear cells, collected before pregnancy. The receptors shown here come from a female donor with multiple sclerosis, enrolled in a pregnancy study.

V and J are TRBV2 and TRBJ2-7; 7 nucleotides match TRBD1. This CDR3 has 13 amino acids. V lost 6 bases to trimming and J lost 5 bases; unmatched junction nucleotides: 7. The germline CDR1 and CDR2 sequences are SNHLY and FYNNEI. CDR3 protein: CASRRQGTNEQYF. CDR3 coding DNA: TGTGCCAGCAGACGACAGGGTACGAACGAGCAGTACTTC.

The genes are TRBV18 and TRBJ2-5; 7 bases match TRBD1. CDR3 length: 16 residues. Germline loops: CDR1 KGHSH, CDR2 LQKENI. Losses at the gene ends were 2 bases for V and 5 bases for J; bases not matched to a gene: 11. Written as DNA, the CDR3 is TGTGCCAGCTCACCAACCGGGACAGTAATTTTTGAGACCCAGTACTTC. This gives the protein CASSPTGTVIFETQYF.